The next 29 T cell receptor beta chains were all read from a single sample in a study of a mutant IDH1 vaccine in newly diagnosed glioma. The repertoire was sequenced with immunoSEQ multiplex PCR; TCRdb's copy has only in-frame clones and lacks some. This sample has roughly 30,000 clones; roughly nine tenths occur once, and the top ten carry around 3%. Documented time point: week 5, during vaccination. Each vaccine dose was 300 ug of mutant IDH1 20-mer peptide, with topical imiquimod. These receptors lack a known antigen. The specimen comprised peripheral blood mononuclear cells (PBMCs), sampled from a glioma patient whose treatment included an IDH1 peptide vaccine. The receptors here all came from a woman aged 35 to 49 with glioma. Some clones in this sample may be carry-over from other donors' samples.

The chain's CDR3 is CSAKERDRAFF. In nucleotides, the CDR3 is TGCAGTGCCAAAGAAAGGGACCGAGCTTTCTTT. The chain has TRBV20-1 and TRBJ1-1, with D possibly being TRBD1 (5 bases). V lost 6 bases and J 10 bases, leaving 15 bases between the germline ends. Germline CDR1 and CDR2: DFQATT and SNEGSKA (reference sequence). The CDR3 sequence is 11 residues long.

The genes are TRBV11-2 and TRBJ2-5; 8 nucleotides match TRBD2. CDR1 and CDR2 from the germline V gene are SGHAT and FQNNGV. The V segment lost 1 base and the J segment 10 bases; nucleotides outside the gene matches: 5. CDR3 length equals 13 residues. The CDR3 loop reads CASSLARAGDQYF. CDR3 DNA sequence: TGTGCCAGCAGCTTAGCCCGAGCGGGGGACCAGTACTTC.

CDR3 sequence (DNA): TGTGCCAGCAGTTTCCCCCCTAGCTCTCTCGAGCAGTACTTC. This gives the protein CASSFPPSSLEQYF. The J gene is TRBJ2-7, the V gene TRBV28; tentative D call: TRBD2 (5 bases). This CDR3 spans 14 amino acids. Trimming left V 3 bases short and J 6 bases short, with 15 bases between. The germline CDR1 and CDR2 sequences are MDHEN and SYDVKM.

CDR3 in DNA: TGTGCCAGCAGTCCGGGACTAGCGGGAGGAAATACGCAGTATTTT. It encodes CASSPGLAGGNTQYF. This chain joins TRBV6-4 and TRBJ2-3; 15 nucleotides match TRBD2. After removal of 5 bases from V and 7 bases from J, the junction contained 4 bases not matched to a gene. CDR1 and CDR2 (germline): MRHNA, SNTAGT. CDR3 length: 15 amino acids.

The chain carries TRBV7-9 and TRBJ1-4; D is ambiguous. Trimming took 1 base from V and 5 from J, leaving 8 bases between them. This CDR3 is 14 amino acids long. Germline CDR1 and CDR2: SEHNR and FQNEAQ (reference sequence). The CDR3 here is CASSLGLRNEKLFF. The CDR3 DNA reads TGTGCCAGCAGCTTAGGACTACGGAATGAAAAACTGTTTTTT.

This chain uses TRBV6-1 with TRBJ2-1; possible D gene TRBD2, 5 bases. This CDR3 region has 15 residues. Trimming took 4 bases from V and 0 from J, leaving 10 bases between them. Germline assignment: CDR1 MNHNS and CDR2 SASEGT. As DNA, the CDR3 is TGTGCCAGCAGTGTGAGGGCCAGCTCCTACAATGAGCAGTTCTTC. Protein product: CASSVRASSYNEQFF.

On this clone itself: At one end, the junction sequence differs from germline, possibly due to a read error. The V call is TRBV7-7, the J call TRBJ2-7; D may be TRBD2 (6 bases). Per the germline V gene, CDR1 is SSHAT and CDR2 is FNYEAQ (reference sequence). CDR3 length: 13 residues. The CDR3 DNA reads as TGTGCTAGCAGCCTCCGGGAGTACGGGGAGCAGTACTTC. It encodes CASSLREYGEQYF.

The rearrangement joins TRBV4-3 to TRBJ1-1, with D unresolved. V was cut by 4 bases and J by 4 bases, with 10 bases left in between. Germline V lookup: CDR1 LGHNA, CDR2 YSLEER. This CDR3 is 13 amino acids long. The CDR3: CASSRSLGTEAFF. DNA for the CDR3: TGCGCCAGCAGCCGCTCGCTGGGCACTGAAGCTTTCTTT.

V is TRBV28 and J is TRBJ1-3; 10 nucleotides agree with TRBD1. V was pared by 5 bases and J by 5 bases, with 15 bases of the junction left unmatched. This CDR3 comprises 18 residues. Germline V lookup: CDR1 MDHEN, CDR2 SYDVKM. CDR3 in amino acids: CASSPQSYDRGLRNTIYF. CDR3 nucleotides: TGTGCCAGCAGTCCGCAATCATATGACAGGGGGCTAAGAAACACCATATATTTT.

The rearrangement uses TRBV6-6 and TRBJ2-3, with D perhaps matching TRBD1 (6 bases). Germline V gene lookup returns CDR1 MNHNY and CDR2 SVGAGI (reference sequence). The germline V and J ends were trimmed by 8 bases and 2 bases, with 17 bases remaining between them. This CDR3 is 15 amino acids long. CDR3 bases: TGTGCCAGCTCCCCGTGGGGGCTCGTCACAGATACGCAGTATTTT. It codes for CASSPWGLVTDTQYF.

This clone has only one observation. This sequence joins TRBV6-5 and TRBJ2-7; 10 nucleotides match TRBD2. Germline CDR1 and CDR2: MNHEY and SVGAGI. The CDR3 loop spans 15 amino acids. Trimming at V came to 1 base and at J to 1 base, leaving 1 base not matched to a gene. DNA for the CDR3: TGTGCCAGCAGTTACTTTAGCGGGGGGTCCTACGAGCAGTACTTC. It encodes CASSYFSGGSYEQYF.

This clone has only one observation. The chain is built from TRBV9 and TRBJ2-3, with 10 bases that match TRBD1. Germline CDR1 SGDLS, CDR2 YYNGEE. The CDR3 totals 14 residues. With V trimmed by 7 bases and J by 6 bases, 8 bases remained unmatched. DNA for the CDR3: TGTGCCAGCGCCCCGGGACAGGGGACGGATACGCAGTATTTT. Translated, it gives CASAPGQGTDTQYF.

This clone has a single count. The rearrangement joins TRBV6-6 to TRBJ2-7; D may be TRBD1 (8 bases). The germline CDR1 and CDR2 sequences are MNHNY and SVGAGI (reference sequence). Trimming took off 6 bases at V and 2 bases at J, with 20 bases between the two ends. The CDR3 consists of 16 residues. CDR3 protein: CASSQDRGGSTYEQYF. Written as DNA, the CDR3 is TGTGCCAGCAGCCAAGACAGGGGAGGGAGTACCTACGAGCAGTACTTC.

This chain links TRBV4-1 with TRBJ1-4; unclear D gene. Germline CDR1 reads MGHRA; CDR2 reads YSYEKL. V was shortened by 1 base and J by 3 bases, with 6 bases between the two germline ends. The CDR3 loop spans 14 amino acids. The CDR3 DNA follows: TGCGCCAGCAGCCAAGCTATCGCTAATGAAAAACTGTTTTTT. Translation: CASSQAIANEKLFF.

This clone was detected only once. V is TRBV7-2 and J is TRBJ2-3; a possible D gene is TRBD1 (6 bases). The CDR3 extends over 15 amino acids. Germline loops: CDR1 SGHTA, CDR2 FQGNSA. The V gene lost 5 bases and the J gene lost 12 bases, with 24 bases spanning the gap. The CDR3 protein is CASSPIGRQAPLQYF. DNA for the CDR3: TGTGCCAGCAGCCCCATAGGCCGACAGGCTCCCCTTCAGTATTTT.

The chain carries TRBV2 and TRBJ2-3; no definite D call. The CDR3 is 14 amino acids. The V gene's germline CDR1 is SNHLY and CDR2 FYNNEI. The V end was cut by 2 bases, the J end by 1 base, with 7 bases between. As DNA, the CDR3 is TGTGCCAGCAGTGAAAGGTGGGGCACAGATACGCAGTATTTT. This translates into CASSERWGTDTQYF.

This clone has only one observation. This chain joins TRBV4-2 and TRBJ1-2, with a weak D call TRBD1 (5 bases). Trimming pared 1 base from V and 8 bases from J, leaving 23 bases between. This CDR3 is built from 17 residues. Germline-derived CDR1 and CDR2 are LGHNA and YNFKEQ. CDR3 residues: CASSQGARDRRSGGYTF. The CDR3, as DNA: TGTGCCAGCAGCCAAGGAGCCCGGGACCGCCGGAGCGGGGGCTACACCTTC.

The CDR3 sequence: CASSLGREQYF. CDR3 DNA sequence: TGTGCCAGCAGTTTAGGGCGGGAGCAGTACTTC. The chain is built from TRBV28 and TRBJ2-7; no clear D gene. This CDR3 region has 11 residues. V lost 2 bases and J 7 bases, leaving 6 bases between the germline ends. Germline lookup yields CDR1 MDHEN and CDR2 SYDVKM.

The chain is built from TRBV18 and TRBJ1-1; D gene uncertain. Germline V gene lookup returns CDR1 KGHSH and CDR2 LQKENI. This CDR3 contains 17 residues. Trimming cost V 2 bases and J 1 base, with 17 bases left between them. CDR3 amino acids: CASSPRLNFEGNTEAFF. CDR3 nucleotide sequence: TGTGCCAGCTCACCAAGGTTGAACTTCGAAGGGAACACTGAAGCTTTCTTT.

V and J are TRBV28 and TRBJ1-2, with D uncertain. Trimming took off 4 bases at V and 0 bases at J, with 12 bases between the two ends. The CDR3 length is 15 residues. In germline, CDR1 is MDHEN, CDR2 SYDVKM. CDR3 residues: CASSSVGLANYGYTF. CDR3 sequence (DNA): TGTGCCAGCAGTTCAGTAGGGCTAGCTAACTATGGCTACACCTTC.

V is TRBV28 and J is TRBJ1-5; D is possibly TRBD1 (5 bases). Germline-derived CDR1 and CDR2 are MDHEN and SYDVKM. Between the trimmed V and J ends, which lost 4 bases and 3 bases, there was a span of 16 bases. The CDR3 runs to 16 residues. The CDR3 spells CASSSRLGGNNQPQHF. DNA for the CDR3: TGTGCCAGCAGTTCCCGTCTCGGGGGGAACAATCAGCCCCAGCATTTT.

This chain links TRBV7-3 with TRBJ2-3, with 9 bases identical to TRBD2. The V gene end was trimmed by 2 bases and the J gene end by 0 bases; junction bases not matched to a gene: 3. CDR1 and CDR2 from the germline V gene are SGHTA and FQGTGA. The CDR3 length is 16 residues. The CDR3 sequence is CASSLWGLASTDTQYF. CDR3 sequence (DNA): TGTGCCAGCAGCTTATGGGGACTAGCTAGCACAGATACGCAGTATTTT.

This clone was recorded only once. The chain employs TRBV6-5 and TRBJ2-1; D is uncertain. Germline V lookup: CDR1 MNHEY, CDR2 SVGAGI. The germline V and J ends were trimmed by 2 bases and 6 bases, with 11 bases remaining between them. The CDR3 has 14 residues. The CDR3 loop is CASSYVARINEQFF. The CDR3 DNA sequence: TGTGCCAGCAGTTACGTAGCCAGGATCAATGAGCAGTTCTTC.

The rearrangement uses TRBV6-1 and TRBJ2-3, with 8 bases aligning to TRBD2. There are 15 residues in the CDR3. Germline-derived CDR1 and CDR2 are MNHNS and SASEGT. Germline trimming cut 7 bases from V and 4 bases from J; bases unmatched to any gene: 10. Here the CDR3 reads CASTGDGGASDTQYF. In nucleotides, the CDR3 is TGTGCCAGCACCGGCGACGGGGGGGCCTCAGATACGCAGTATTTT.

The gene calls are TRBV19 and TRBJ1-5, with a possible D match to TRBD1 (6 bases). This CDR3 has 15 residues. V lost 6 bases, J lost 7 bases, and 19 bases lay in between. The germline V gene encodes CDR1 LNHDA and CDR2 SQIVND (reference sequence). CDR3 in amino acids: CASSPLTGNAQPQHF. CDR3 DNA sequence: TGTGCCAGTAGCCCACTTACAGGGAATGCGCAGCCCCAGCATTTT. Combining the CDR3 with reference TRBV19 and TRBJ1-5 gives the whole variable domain DGGITQSPKYLFRKEGQNVTLSCEQNLNHDAMYWYRQDPGQGLRLIYYSQIVNDFQKGDIAEGYSVSREKKESFPLTVTSAQKNPTAFYLCASSPLTGNAQPQHFGDGTRLSIL.

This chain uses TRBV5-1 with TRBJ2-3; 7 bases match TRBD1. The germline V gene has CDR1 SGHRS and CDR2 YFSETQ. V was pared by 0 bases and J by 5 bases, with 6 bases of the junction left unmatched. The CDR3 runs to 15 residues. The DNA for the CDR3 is TGCGCCAGCAGCTTGGGGGCGGCAGGGGGAGATACGCAGTATTTT. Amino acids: CASSLGAAGGDTQYF.

CDR3 in amino acids: CASSYSLAGDYEQYF. As DNA, the CDR3 is TGTGCCAGCAGCTATTCCCTAGCGGGAGATTATGAGCAGTACTTC. V is TRBV7-2 and J is TRBJ2-7, with 10 bases aligning to TRBD2. This CDR3 region has 15 residues. Germline CDR1 and CDR2: SGHTA and FQGNSA. Trimming removed 4 bases from V and 7 bases from J; junction bases left unmatched: 10.

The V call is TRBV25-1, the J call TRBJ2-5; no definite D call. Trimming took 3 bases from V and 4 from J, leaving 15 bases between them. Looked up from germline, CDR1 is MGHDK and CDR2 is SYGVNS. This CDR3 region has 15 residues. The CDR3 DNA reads TGTGCCAGCAGTGATTTGGGCCCTCGGGCAGAGACCCAGTACTTC. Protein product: CASSDLGPRAETQYF.

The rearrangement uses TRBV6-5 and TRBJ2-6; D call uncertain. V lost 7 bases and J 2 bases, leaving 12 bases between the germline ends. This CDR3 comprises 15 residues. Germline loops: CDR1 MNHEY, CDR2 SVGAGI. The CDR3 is CASTRNVPGANVLTF. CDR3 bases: TGTGCCAGCACCCGGAACGTACCTGGGGCCAACGTCCTGACTTTC.